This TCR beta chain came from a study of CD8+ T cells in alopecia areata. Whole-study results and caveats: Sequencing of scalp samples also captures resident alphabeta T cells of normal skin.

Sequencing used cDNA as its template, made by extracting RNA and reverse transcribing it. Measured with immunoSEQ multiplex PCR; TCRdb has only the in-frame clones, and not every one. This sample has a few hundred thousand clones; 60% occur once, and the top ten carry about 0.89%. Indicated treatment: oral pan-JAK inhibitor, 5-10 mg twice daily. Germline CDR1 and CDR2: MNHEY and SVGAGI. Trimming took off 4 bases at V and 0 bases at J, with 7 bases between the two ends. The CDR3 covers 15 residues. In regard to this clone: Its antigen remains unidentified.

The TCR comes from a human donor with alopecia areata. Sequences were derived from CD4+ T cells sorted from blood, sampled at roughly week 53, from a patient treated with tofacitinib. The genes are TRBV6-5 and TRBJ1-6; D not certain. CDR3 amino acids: CASSFQSSYNSPLHF. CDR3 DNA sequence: TGTGCCAGCAGTTTCCAGAGCTCCTATAATTCACCCCTCCACTTT.